This passage covers 22 T cell receptor beta chains from one sample sequenced in a study of technical replicates of blood from a handful of donors. Produced via immunoSEQ multiplex PCR; TCRdb's table is partial and in-frame only. The table includes 76,000 or so clones, about 86% detected once. Sequenced material: PBMCs. The origin of the receptors is a human donor in good health. Some clones in this sample may be carry-over from other donors' samples.

The V gene is TRBV6-4, the J gene TRBJ2-2; D might be TRBD2 (6 bases). The CDR3 has 15 amino acids. The V gene lost 0 bases and the J gene lost 5 bases, with 10 bases spanning the gap. CDR1 is MRHNA and CDR2 is SNTAGT in the germline V gene. CDR3 sequence reads: CASSDSGDFTGELFF. The DNA for the CDR3 is TGTGCCAGCAGTGACTCCGGGGACTTTACCGGGGAGCTGTTTTTT.

J is TRBJ1-2 and V is TRBV6-4; 8 nucleotides match TRBD1. The CDR3 loop spans 13 amino acids. Germline V gene data show CDR1 as MRHNA and CDR2 as SNTAGT. V lost 11 bases to trimming and J lost 5 bases; unmatched junction nucleotides: 10. The CDR3 protein is CAPRKDREYGYTF. CDR3 nucleotides: TGTGCCCCCCGAAAGGACAGGGAATATGGCTACACCTTC.

The chain has TRBV6-1 and TRBJ1-1, with a possible D match to TRBD1 (6 bases). The CDR3 loop spans 15 amino acids. The germline V gene has CDR1 MNHNS and CDR2 SASEGT. The V gene lost 10 bases and the J gene lost 4 bases, with 22 bases spanning the gap. CDR3 sequence: CATGAVRGGSTEAFF. The CDR3 nucleotides are TGTGCCACCGGCGCTGTAAGGGGGGGGAGCACTGAAGCTTTCTTT.

The rearrangement uses TRBV6-6 and TRBJ2-7; no reliable D call. Germline V gene data show CDR1 as MNHNY and CDR2 as SVGAGI (reference sequence). The CDR3 is made up of 15 amino acids. V lost 6 bases, J lost 2 bases, and 17 bases lay in between. DNA for the CDR3: TGTGCCAGCAGCCGCTTCGGTTCTCAAACCTACGAGCAGTACTTC. Encoded protein: CASSRFGSQTYEQYF.

The chain joins TRBV9 to TRBJ2-1; TRBD1 matches at 9 bases. Germline CDR1 SGDLS, CDR2 YYNGEE. The V and J ends lost 3 bases and 2 bases, in that order; junction bases with no gene match: 3. The CDR3 runs to 15 residues. CDR3 sequence: CASSAGQGPYNEQFF. In DNA, the CDR3 is TGTGCCAGCAGCGCGGGACAGGGCCCCTACAATGAGCAGTTCTTC.

The genes are TRBV7-3 and TRBJ2-1; D ambiguous. From germline, CDR1 is SGHTA and CDR2 FQGTGA. V lost 3 bases and J 5 bases, leaving 8 bases between the germline ends. The CDR3 loop spans 13 amino acids. CDR3 residues: CASSFSRNNEQFF. The CDR3 DNA is TGTGCCAGCAGCTTTAGCCGAAACAATGAGCAGTTCTTC.

The chain links TRBV7-3 to TRBJ1-6, with D perhaps TRBD1 (6 bases). The CDR3 length is 16 residues. Germline-derived CDR1 and CDR2 are SGHTA and FQGTGA. Trimming cost V 1 base and J 6 bases, with 13 bases left between them. The DNA for the CDR3 is TGTGCCAGCAGCTTAAGGGGGCCAGGGACTAATTCACCCCTCCACTTT. Its protein product is CASSLRGPGTNSPLHF.

The rearrangement links TRBV4-1 to TRBJ1-4; D unclear. Germline values: CDR1 MGHRA, CDR2 YSYEKL. Trimming cost V 1 base and J 7 bases, with 19 bases left between them. The CDR3 extends over 17 amino acids. CDR3 residues: CASSQGPGRSLGEKLFF. In nucleotides, the CDR3 is TGCGCCAGCAGCCAAGGCCCTGGGAGGTCATTGGGTGAAAAACTGTTTTTT.

This clone was observed once. The rearrangement links TRBV7-3 to TRBJ1-4; tentative D call: TRBD1 (5 bases). This CDR3 comprises 15 residues. Germline values: CDR1 SGHTA, CDR2 FQGTGA. With 2 bases removed from V and 3 bases from J, the gap between germline ends came to 10 bases. CDR3 region: CASSLDGGPNEKLFF. The CDR3 DNA reads TGTGCCAGCAGCTTAGACGGGGGACCTAATGAAAAACTGTTTTTT.

This chain joins TRBV5-4 and TRBJ2-7, with 8 bases matching TRBD1. There are 15 residues in the CDR3. Germline V gives CDR1 SGHNT, CDR2 YYREEE (reference sequence). The trim removed 5 bases at V and 2 bases at J, leaving 9 bases unmatched. The chain's CDR3 is CASRRGQERTYEQYF. Here the CDR3 DNA reads TGTGCCAGCAGACGGGGACAGGAGAGGACCTACGAGCAGTACTTC.

This clone was seen a few times. The chain couples TRBV7-3 to TRBJ2-5; D may be TRBD1 (6 bases). This CDR3 has 16 amino acids. Germline V gene data show CDR1 as SGHTA and CDR2 as FQGTGA. Between the trimmed V and J ends, which lost 1 base and 1 base, there was a span of 13 bases. The CDR3: CASSLKAGVGQETQYF. For the CDR3, the DNA is TGTGCCAGCAGCTTAAAGGCAGGGGTCGGCCAAGAGACCCAGTACTTC. The full variable domain, with the rest looked up from reference TRBV7-3 and TRBJ2-5, is GAGVSQTPSNKVTEKGKYVELRCDPISGHTALYWYRQSLGQGPEFLIYFQGTGAADDSGLPNDRFFAVRPEGSVSTLKIQRTERGDSAVYLCASSLKAGVGQETQYFGPGTRLLVL.

On this clone: This is likely a read error, given that the CDR3 carries no conserved phenylalanine or tryptophan at its end. The genes are TRBV4-2 and TRBJ2-7; D may be TRBD2 (6 bases). This CDR3 comprises 14 residues. Trimming pared 2 bases from V and 8 bases from J, leaving 16 bases between. From germline, CDR1 is LGHNA and CDR2 YNFKEQ. The CDR3 coding sequence is TGTGCCAGCAGCCAAACGGGGGAAGGTAAAAAGCAGTACTTA. As protein: CASSQTGEGKKQYL.

This clone is medium-sized in the sample. The chain combines TRBV7-6 with TRBJ2-2; 10 bases agree with TRBD1. The J segment lost 0 bases and the V segment lost 5 bases, leaving 6 bases of the junction unmatched. The germline V gene has CDR1 SGHVS and CDR2 FNYEAQ. The length of the CDR3 is 17 residues. CDR3 residues: CASSTDRGWSNTGELFF. The CDR3 region has the DNA TGTGCCAGCAGCACGGACAGGGGGTGGTCGAACACCGGGGAGCTGTTTTTT.

The rearrangement joins TRBV6-5 to TRBJ1-1; 8 nucleotides align to TRBD1. This CDR3 has 12 residues. V shed 6 bases and J 10 bases; nucleotides not matched to a gene: 7. CDR1 is MNHEY, CDR2 SVGAGI, per germline. DNA for the CDR3: TGTGCCAGCAGAGCCTCCGGGACAGGAGCTTTCTTT. Amino acid sequence: CASRASGTGAFF.

The gene calls are TRBV6-1 and TRBJ2-7, with 11 bases that match TRBD2. Germline lookup yields CDR1 MNHNS and CDR2 SASEGT. CDR3 length equals 15 residues. V shed 6 bases and J 3 bases; nucleotides not matched to a gene: 7. CDR3 in amino acids: CASRPTSGGFYEQYF. DNA of the CDR3: TGTGCCAGCAGGCCTACTAGCGGGGGATTCTACGAGCAGTACTTC.

V is TRBV6-6 and J is TRBJ2-3; 9 bases are shared with TRBD2. CDR1 is MNHNY, CDR2 SVGAGI, per germline (reference sequence). This CDR3 spans 11 amino acids. V trimming: 6 bases; J trimming: 11 bases; junction bases outside the gene matches: 3. CDR3 bases: TGTGCCAGCAGCGCACTAGCGGGGCAGTATTTT. This sequence encodes CASSALAGQYF.

This clone was seen a few times. The chain combines TRBV7-8 with TRBJ2-7, with 7 bases that match TRBD2. V was clipped by 6 bases and J by 0 bases; unmatched bases: 11. The CDR3 has 16 amino acids. Germline V gene sequence: CDR1 SGHVS, CDR2 FQNEAQ. As DNA, the CDR3 is TGTGCCAGCAGGGGTCCGCGGCGGGGGAGCTCCTACGAGCAGTACTTC. Residues: CASRGPRRGSSYEQYF.

Concerning this clone: A read error may account for a junction end that differs from germline. V is TRBV5-1 and J is TRBJ1-2; D is possibly TRBD1 (5 bases). CDR1 is SGHRS, CDR2 YFSETQ, per germline. This CDR3 has 16 residues. CDR3 region: CASTLYVQGLAYGYTF. The CDR3 DNA follows: TGCGCCAGCACCTTGTACGTTCAGGGTCTTGCCTATGGCTACACCTTC. Drawing the rest from reference TRBV5-1 and TRBJ1-2, the complete variable domain is KAGVTQTPRYLIKTRGQQVTLSCSPISGHRSVSWYQQTPGQGLQFLFEYFSETQRNKGNFPGRFSGRQFSNSRSEMNVSTLELGDSALYLCASTLYVQGLAYGYTFGSGTRLTVV.

V and J are TRBV7-2 and TRBJ1-5, with 8 positions matching TRBD1. Germline V gene data show CDR1 as SGHTA and CDR2 as FQGNSA. CDR3 length equals 15 residues. Germline trimming cut 5 bases from V and 3 bases from J; bases unmatched to any gene: 6. The CDR3 is CASSDRQGLNQPQHF. Here the CDR3 DNA reads TGTGCCAGCAGCGACCGACAGGGGCTCAATCAGCCCCAGCATTTT.

Note on this clone: A read error may produce the germline difference seen at one junction end. The chain recombines TRBV28 with TRBJ2-7; 9 bases are a match to TRBD1. The CDR3 covers 16 residues. Looked up from germline, CDR1 is MDHEN and CDR2 is SYDVKM. The CDR3 nucleotides are TGTGCCAACAGTCCCCCGGGACAGGGTCTCTCCTACGAGCAGTACTTC. It is translated as CANSPPGQGLSYEQYF.

The J gene is TRBJ1-3, the V gene TRBV30; D unclear. Between the trimmed V and J ends, which lost 3 bases and 7 bases, there was a span of 10 bases. The CDR3 is made up of 12 amino acids. CDR1 and CDR2 from the germline V gene are GTSNPN and SVGIG (reference sequence). The CDR3 sequence: CAWSPGINTIYF. The DNA of the CDR3 is TGTGCCTGGAGCCCGGGGATTAACACCATATATTTT.

V usage is TRBV7-9 and J usage is TRBJ1-1; no clear D gene. CDR1 is SEHNR and CDR2 is FQNEAQ in the germline V gene (reference sequence). This CDR3 has 16 residues. V was clipped by 5 bases and J by 1 base, with 17 bases between them. CDR3 sequence (DNA): TGTGCCAGCAGCCCTTCCTTCGCGGCACCGAACACTGAAGCTTTCTTT. It is translated as CASSPSFAAPNTEAFF.